A single sample is the source of the 2 T cell receptor beta chains below, sequenced in a study of T cells in tuberculosis. Cells were sorted from thawed PBMC rested overnight and stained with GMM-loaded CD1B tetramer, viability dye and anti-CD3. C32 glucose monomycolate from Rhodococcus equi was loaded onto the CD1B tetramers. The repertoire was sequenced with immunoSEQ multiplex PCR; TCRdb's copy has only in-frame clones and lacks some. Among approximately 57,000 clones listed, approximately 86% were seen once. Source material: CD1b-GMM tetramer-negative cells sorted from PBMCs. The receptors derive from an adult woman with latent tuberculosis.

The chain couples TRBV7-2 to TRBJ2-7; 10 bases are shared with TRBD2. CDR1 SGHTA and CDR2 FQGNSA come from the germline V gene. The length of the CDR3 is 16 residues. The V gene end was trimmed by 5 bases and the J gene end by 7 bases; junction bases not matched to a gene: 14. The CDR3 is CASSRPSGGSLGEQYF. The CDR3 DNA follows: TGTGCCAGCAGCCGTCCTAGCGGGGGTTCCTTGGGGGAGCAGTACTTC. The full variable domain, its missing parts supplied by reference TRBV7-2 and TRBJ2-7, is GAGVSQSPSNKVTEKGKDVELRCDPISGHTALYWYRQSLGQGLEFLIYFQGNSAPDKSGLPSDRFSAERTGGSVSTLTIQRTQQEDSAVYLCASSRPSGGSLGEQYFGPGTRLTVT.

This chain joins TRBV7-6 and TRBJ1-1; D might be TRBD1 (6 bases). V lost 2 bases, J lost 10 bases, and 14 bases lay in between. Germline V gene sequence: CDR1 SGHVS, CDR2 FNYEAQ. The CDR3 length is 13 residues. The CDR3, as DNA: TGTGCCAGCAGCTTAACTCCGGGACAAGGAGCTTTCTTT. It codes for CASSLTPGQGAFF. Together with reference TRBV7-6 and TRBJ1-1, the CDR3 gives the full variable domain: GAGVSQSPRYKVTKRGQDVALRCDPISGHVSLYWYRQALGQGPEFLTYFNYEAQQDKSGLPNDRFSAERPEGSISTLTIQRTEQRDSAMYRCASSLTPGQGAFFGQGTRLTVV.